This TCR beta chain was identified in a study of blood T cells in healthy people across ages. Healthy Russian Caucasian donors spanned ages about 6 to 95 years. Trimming shortened V by 4 bases and J by 0 bases, and 13 bases separated the two germline ends. The CDR3 contains 15 residues. CDR1 and CDR2 (germline): MDHEN, SYDVKM. It was with a sample-barcoded 5' primer and a J-beta primer mix that a second PCR of roughly 7 to 12 cycles was run. From the 5' RACE reads, TCRdb called clonotypes with MiXCR, one entry per CDR3 protein. The repertoire consists of approximately 2,000,000 distinct CDR3 sequences, with about two fifths occurring once and the leading ten covering under 30%.

The sample consisted of blood. J is TRBJ2-7 and V is TRBV28, with D tentatively TRBD2 (5 bases). This sequence originates from a human donor in good health. The CDR3 nucleotides are TGTGCCAGCAGTTCGGGGTCCGCGAGCTCCTACGAGCAGTACTTC. It is translated as CASSSGSASSYEQYF. Variable domain in full (rest from reference TRBV28 and TRBJ2-7): DVKVTQSSRYLVKRTGEKVFLECVQDMDHENMFWYRQDPGLGLRLIYFSYDVKMKEKGDIPEGYSVSREKKERFSLILESASTNQTSMYLCASSSGSASSYEQYFGPGTRLTVT.